The 7 T cell receptor beta chains presented below share a single source sample, sequenced in a study of T-cell reconstitution after alpha-beta-depleted transplantation in children. The library targeted TCRbeta and was prepared with unique molecular identifiers. MiXCR, applied by TCRdb to the PCR reads, yields one record per CDR3 protein. The sample lists roughly 160,000 distinct CDR3 sequences, 8.5% to 14% occurring once. The sample consisted of PBMCs, taken before TCRalphabeta/CD19-depleted stem cell transplant. The receptors originated from a boy aged 2 to 10 with acute myeloid leukemia, due to receive a stem cell transplant.

Many counts were recorded for this clonotype. The V call is TRBV5-1, the J call TRBJ2-1, with D perhaps being TRBD1 or TRBD2 (5 bases each). CDR1 and CDR2 from the germline V gene are SGHRS and YFSETQ. The CDR3 loop spans 14 amino acids. Trimming stripped 1 base from V and 6 bases from J, with 11 bases between. In DNA, the CDR3 is TGCGCCAGCAGCTTGAGGCAGGGACGCAATGAGCAGTTCTTC. As protein: CASSLRQGRNEQFF.

This clonotype was counted many times. This chain joins TRBV6-1 and TRBJ1-2, with D perhaps TRBD1 (5 bases). There are 14 residues in the CDR3. Per the germline V gene, CDR1 is MNHNS and CDR2 is SASEGT. Trimming shortened V by 6 bases and J by 0 bases, and 11 bases separated the two germline ends. The CDR3 loop reads CASRGDGANYGYTF. The CDR3 DNA is TGTGCCAGCAGGGGGGACGGTGCTAACTATGGCTACACCTTC.

This clonotype was recorded many times. The chain recombines TRBV20-1 with TRBJ2-7; tentatively, D is TRBD1 (5 bases). V was cut by 0 bases and J by 0 bases, with 12 bases left in between. CDR3 length: 15 residues. Germline values: CDR1 DFQATT, CDR2 SNEGSKA (reference sequence). The CDR3 DNA sequence: TGCAGTGCTAGAGATGGGCAGGGAAGCTCCTACGAGCAGTACTTC. The encoded protein is CSARDGQGSSYEQYF.

In its sample, this clonotype was seen many times. The CDR3 loop is CASSQSGSGTYEQFF. CDR3 sequence (DNA): TGCGCCAGCAGCCAGTCGGGTAGCGGGACCTATGAGCAGTTCTTC. The chain has TRBV4-1 and TRBJ2-1; TRBD2 matches 8 bases. The V gene end was trimmed by 3 bases and the J gene end by 8 bases; junction bases not matched to a gene: 9. The CDR3 spans 15 residues. The V gene's germline CDR1 is MGHRA and CDR2 YSYEKL.

In its sample, this clonotype was seen many times. V and J are TRBV12-3 or TRBV12-4 and TRBJ1-1; D remains unclear. The CDR3 loop spans 13 amino acids. V was clipped by 6 bases and J by 3 bases, with 11 bases between them. The chain's CDR3 is CASSRQRDTEAFF. CDR3 nucleotides: TGTGCCAGCAGCCGTCAGAGGGACACTGAAGCTTTCTTT.

This clonotype appeared many times. V and J are TRBV3-1 and TRBJ2-7; D is perhaps TRBD1 (5 bases). The CDR3 sequence is 16 residues long. Trimming took off 1 base at V and 3 bases at J, with 16 bases between the two ends. CDR1 and CDR2 (germline): LGHDT, YNNKEL (reference sequence). The CDR3, as DNA: TGTGCCAGCAGCCAAGGGTTGGGGCAGGGCCTCTACGAGCAGTACGTC. Its translation: CASSQGLGQGLYEQYV.

This clonotype has at least ten counts. The rearrangement joins TRBV20-1 to TRBJ2-1; D uncertain. The CDR3 extends over 12 amino acids. With 3 bases removed from V and 10 bases from J, the gap between germline ends came to 13 bases. The V gene's germline CDR1 is DFQATT and CDR2 SNEGSKA (reference sequence). The CDR3 loop reads CSASPDLREQFF. The CDR3 DNA reads as TGCAGTGCTAGTCCTGACCTGCGGGAGCAGTTCTTC.